Listed below are T cell receptor beta chains from one sample, sequenced in a study of blood T cell repertoires in COVID-19. Sequencing used immunoSEQ multiplex PCR; TCRdb keeps in-frame clones, though not all of them. The data show over 80,000 clones, 90% seen once. Sequenced: peripheral blood. These receptors all come from a man aged 55-75 years with acute or convalescent COVID-19. Both conserved end residues are part of each CDR3. Each record gives: D gene, CDR3 length, J gene, clone size, V gene, CDR3 DNA, CDR3 protein. The D gene is left open where the match is weak. Size tells how often a clone was seen (once, few, many) or the class of an expanded clone, and some rows leave it out.

d_call: .; cdr3_length: 13; j_call: TRBJ1-2; clone_size: .; v_call: TRBV19; cdr3_nt: TGTGCCAGTAGTATTAAACAGAACTATGGCTACACCTTC; cdr3_aa: CASSIKQNYGYTF
d_call: TRBD1; cdr3_length: 16; j_call: TRBJ1-2; clone_size: .; v_call: TRBV7-9; cdr3_nt: TGTGCCAGCAGCGCAAGACAGGGAAGTAATCTGGAGGGCTACACCTTC; cdr3_aa: CASSARQGSNLEGYTF
d_call: .; cdr3_length: 13; j_call: TRBJ2-3; clone_size: .; v_call: TRBV6-5; cdr3_nt: TGTGCCAGCAGGCCGACTGGTCTGGATACGCAGTATTTT; cdr3_aa: CASRPTGLDTQYF
d_call: TRBD1; cdr3_length: 14; j_call: TRBJ1-3; clone_size: .; v_call: TRBV11-3; cdr3_nt: TGTGCCAGCAGGAAGACAGGGGTTGGAAACACCATATATTTT; cdr3_aa: CASRKTGVGNTIYF
d_call: .; cdr3_length: 15; j_call: TRBJ2-1; clone_size: once; v_call: TRBV5-1; cdr3_nt: TGCGCCAGCAGCCCGGGACAAAGCTCCTACAATGAGCAGTTCTTC; cdr3_aa: CASSPGQSSYNEQFF
d_call: TRBD2; cdr3_length: 15; j_call: TRBJ2-5; clone_size: few; v_call: TRBV7-2; cdr3_nt: TGTGCCAGCAGCGACGGACTAGCGGGGGGGGAGACCCAGTACTTC; cdr3_aa: CASSDGLAGGETQYF
d_call: TRBD1; cdr3_length: 17; j_call: TRBJ1-2; clone_size: .; v_call: TRBV5-6; cdr3_nt: TGTGCCAGCAGCTCGACAGGGAGCCAACTCCGGCACTATGGCTACACCTTC; cdr3_aa: CASSSTGSQLRHYGYTF
d_call: .; cdr3_length: 15; j_call: TRBJ1-6; clone_size: few; v_call: TRBV7-8; cdr3_nt: TGTGCCAGCAGCCCAGATGGGGAGATTAATTCACCCCTCCACTTT; cdr3_aa: CASSPDGEINSPLHF
d_call: TRBD2; cdr3_length: 15; j_call: TRBJ2-2; clone_size: once; v_call: TRBV6-5; cdr3_nt: TGTGCCAGCAGCACTAGCGGCGTAGGTACCGGGGAGCTGTTTTTT; cdr3_aa: CASSTSGVGTGELFF
d_call: TRBD2; cdr3_length: 15; j_call: TRBJ2-1; clone_size: few; v_call: TRBV6-2/TRBV6-3; cdr3_nt: TGTGCCAGCAGTGTCGGACTAGCGGGAGCCAATGAGCAGTTCTTC; cdr3_aa: CASSVGLAGANEQFF
d_call: TRBD2; cdr3_length: 12; j_call: TRBJ2-1; clone_size: .; v_call: TRBV10-3; cdr3_nt: TGTGCCTCACTAAGCGGGAGCAATGAGCAGTTCTTC; cdr3_aa: CASLSGSNEQFF
d_call: TRBD1; cdr3_length: 15; j_call: TRBJ1-3; clone_size: .; v_call: TRBV28; cdr3_nt: TGTGCCAGCAGTACCCGGACAGGGAATGGAAACACCATATATTTT; cdr3_aa: CASSTRTGNGNTIYF
d_call: .; cdr3_length: 13; j_call: TRBJ2-7; clone_size: .; v_call: TRBV11-2; cdr3_nt: TGTGCCAGCAGCTCCCGTCGGGATTACGAGCAGTACTTC; cdr3_aa: CASSSRRDYEQYF
d_call: TRBD1; cdr3_length: 16; j_call: TRBJ1-4; clone_size: .; v_call: TRBV3-1/TRBV3-2; cdr3_nt: TGTGCCAGCAGCCAAGTCCCCAACAGGGGGTATGAAAAACTGTTTTTT; cdr3_aa: CASSQVPNRGYEKLFF
d_call: TRBD1; cdr3_length: 15; j_call: TRBJ1-2; clone_size: .; v_call: TRBV28; cdr3_nt: TGTGCCAGCAGTCAACCGACAGGGGGGGGGTATGGCTACACCTTC; cdr3_aa: CASSQPTGGGYGYTF
d_call: .; cdr3_length: 15; j_call: TRBJ1-3; clone_size: .; v_call: TRBV11-3; cdr3_nt: TGTGCCAGCAGCTTGCCAGGCAACTCTGGAAACACCATATATTTT; cdr3_aa: CASSLPGNSGNTIYF
d_call: .; cdr3_length: 15; j_call: TRBJ1-1; clone_size: .; v_call: TRBV9; cdr3_nt: TGTGCCAGCAGCGTAGCTGGACATACGAACACTGAAGCTTTCTTT; cdr3_aa: CASSVAGHTNTEAFF
d_call: TRBD2; cdr3_length: 15; j_call: TRBJ2-1; clone_size: .; v_call: TRBV11-2; cdr3_nt: TGTGCCAGCAGCTTCGGGGCGGGAGGATACAATGAGCAGTTCTTC; cdr3_aa: CASSFGAGGYNEQFF
d_call: .; cdr3_length: 16; j_call: TRBJ1-1; clone_size: .; v_call: TRBV11-2; cdr3_nt: TGTGCCAGCAGCTTAGGTCACCGGGGTGCGAACACTGAAGCTTTCTTT; cdr3_aa: CASSLGHRGANTEAFF
d_call: TRBD1; cdr3_length: 13; j_call: TRBJ1-5; clone_size: .; v_call: TRBV10-2; cdr3_nt: TGCGCCAGCAGCGAGGGGGCTTGGCAGCCCCAGCATTTT; cdr3_aa: CASSEGAWQPQHF
d_call: .; cdr3_length: 15; j_call: TRBJ2-1; clone_size: .; v_call: TRBV5-1; cdr3_nt: TGCGCCAGCAGCTTGGAGGGACTCCCTGACAATGAGCAGTTCTTC; cdr3_aa: CASSLEGLPDNEQFF
d_call: TRBD1; cdr3_length: 14; j_call: TRBJ2-1; clone_size: .; v_call: TRBV7-2; cdr3_nt: TGTGCCAGCAGCCCCGGGACAGACAGCAATGAGCAGTTCTTC; cdr3_aa: CASSPGTDSNEQFF
d_call: TRBD1; cdr3_length: 13; j_call: TRBJ1-1; clone_size: .; v_call: TRBV19; cdr3_nt: TGTGCCACCCGGACAGGGGGGATTACTGAAGCTTTCTTT; cdr3_aa: CATRTGGITEAFF
d_call: TRBD1; cdr3_length: 15; j_call: TRBJ1-3; clone_size: .; v_call: TRBV7-6; cdr3_nt: TGTGCCAGCAGCTTAAATCAGGGGGCTGGAAACACCATATATTTT; cdr3_aa: CASSLNQGAGNTIYF
d_call: TRBD2; cdr3_length: 16; j_call: TRBJ2-3; clone_size: .; v_call: TRBV9; cdr3_nt: TGTGCCAGCAGCGTCCTGACTAGCGGAGCCACAGATACGCAGTATTTT; cdr3_aa: CASSVLTSGATDTQYF
d_call: .; cdr3_length: 13; j_call: TRBJ2-7; clone_size: .; v_call: TRBV2; cdr3_nt: TGTGCCAGCACCGCAAAGCGAGGGTACGAGCAGTACTTC; cdr3_aa: CASTAKRGYEQYF
d_call: TRBD1; cdr3_length: 15; j_call: TRBJ1-1; clone_size: .; v_call: TRBV12-5; cdr3_nt: TGTGCTAGTGGTTTAGGACAGGGGGCGATTACTGAAGCTTTCTTT; cdr3_aa: CASGLGQGAITEAFF
d_call: TRBD1; cdr3_length: 14; j_call: TRBJ1-1; clone_size: .; v_call: TRBV2; cdr3_nt: TGTGCCAGCAGTGTATTGACAGGGTATGATGAAGCTTTCTTT; cdr3_aa: CASSVLTGYDEAFF
d_call: TRBD2; cdr3_length: 17; j_call: TRBJ2-5; clone_size: .; v_call: TRBV7-2; cdr3_nt: TGTGCCAGCAGCCCCGGGACTAGCGGGAGCTACCAAGAGACCCAGTACTTC; cdr3_aa: CASSPGTSGSYQETQYF
d_call: .; cdr3_length: 19; j_call: TRBJ1-3; clone_size: once; v_call: TRBV19; cdr3_nt: TGTGCCAGTAGTATTGGTCGCGGGGGCAGGGGCGCCGTCCTGAACACCATATATTTT; cdr3_aa: CASSIGRGGRGAVLNTIYF
d_call: TRBD1; cdr3_length: 14; j_call: TRBJ1-5; clone_size: .; v_call: TRBV6-6; cdr3_nt: TGTGCCAGCAGAAGGACAGGGAGGAATCAGCCCCAGCATTTT; cdr3_aa: CASRRTGRNQPQHF
d_call: TRBD1; cdr3_length: 15; j_call: TRBJ1-2; clone_size: .; v_call: TRBV5-1; cdr3_nt: TGCGCCAGCAGCGGGGGACAGGGTGGTTTGGATGGCTACACCTTC; cdr3_aa: CASSGGQGGLDGYTF